Shown below are 3 T cell receptor beta chains from a single sample sequenced in a study of T cells in Graves' hyperthyroidism and ophthalmopathy. TCR beta CDR3 sequences were amplified from RNA transcripts. HTBI primers drove first-round RT-PCR of the TCR CDR3. TCRdb used MiXCR to reprocess the multiplex PCR reads, holding one entry per CDR3 protein. The profile shows around 250,000 distinct CDR3 sequences, about 15% of them singletons. The sequencing input was blood. The receptors shown here come from a woman aged 40 to 50 with Graves' hyperthyroidism that later progressed to Graves' ophthalmopathy.

The chain carries TRBV10-2 and TRBJ2-1, with D unclear. The length of the CDR3 is 15 residues. V lost 0 bases to trimming and J lost 6 bases, with 12 bases between them. Germline-derived CDR1 and CDR2 are WSHSY and SAAADI. This chain's CDR3 is CASSESGYIGNEQFF. In DNA form, the CDR3 reads TGCGCCAGCAGTGAGTCGGGTTACATCGGCAATGAGCAGTTCTTC.

This clonotype has more than one count but fewer than ten. The gene calls are TRBV28 and TRBJ1-2; D perhaps matches TRBD1 (5 bases). Germline V gene sequence: CDR1 MDHEN, CDR2 SYDVKM. V dropped 5 bases and J dropped 4 bases, with 14 bases sitting between them. The CDR3 extends over 14 amino acids. The CDR3 DNA sequence: TGTGCCAGCAGTCGTGCAGGGCCAATCTATGGCTACACCTTC. Translated, it gives CASSRAGPIYGYTF.

This clonotype has ten or more counts. This chain joins TRBV3-1 and TRBJ2-3; 13 bases line up with TRBD2. This CDR3 spans 15 amino acids. CDR1 LGHDT and CDR2 YNNKEL come from the germline V gene (reference sequence). Trimming took 6 bases from V and 4 from J; bases not matched to a gene: 4. The CDR3 here is CASRLAGGRADTQYF. CDR3 sequence (DNA): TGTGCCAGCAGACTAGCGGGAGGGAGGGCAGATACGCAGTATTTT.